Each of the 31 T cell receptor beta chains below was sequenced from the same sample in a study of regulatory T cells in long-lasting Graves disease. TCR beta libraries were built with iRepertoire HTBI primers and Arm-PCR of CDR3 regions. MiXCR, run by TCRdb on the multiplex PCR reads, gives a single entry per CDR3 protein. The data show 310,000 or so distinct CDR3 sequences, with roughly a fifth seen just once and around 50% held by the top ten. Time point: persistent/refractory GD, antithyroid drugs over 5 years with positive TRAb. The TCR library used RNA extracted from PBMCs. Sequencing used peripheral blood mononuclear cells (PBMCs), obtained when the disease was refractory, from a patient treated with antithyroid drugs. The receptors were gathered from a female donor with Graves disease.

This clonotype has a handful of counts. The chain employs TRBV7-2 and TRBJ1-3; unclear D gene. The V gene's germline CDR1 is SGHTA and CDR2 FQGNSA. V was cut by 1 base and J by 0 bases, with 7 bases left in between. This CDR3 contains 15 residues. Here the CDR3 DNA reads TGTGCCAGCAGCTTAGATGGCCTCTCTGGAAACACCATATATTTT. Encoded protein: CASSLDGLSGNTIYF.

The chain carries TRBV11-1 and TRBJ2-2; 10 nucleotides match TRBD2. The junction had 11 bases not matched to a gene; V was cut back by 6 bases and J by 4 bases. The CDR3 has 17 residues. The germline V gene has CDR1 SGHAT and CDR2 FQDESV (reference sequence). In DNA form, the CDR3 reads TGTGCCAGCAGGACGGGGCTAGCGGGAGTCAGCACCGGGGAGCTGTTTTTT. Protein sequence: CASRTGLAGVSTGELFF.

This clonotype showed up many times. V usage is TRBV28 and J usage is TRBJ2-7; D is uncertain. The V end lost 5 bases, the J end lost 2 bases, and 16 bases lay between the germline ends. The length of the CDR3 is 15 residues. The germline CDR1 and CDR2 sequences are MDHEN and SYDVKM. CDR3 nucleotides: TGTGCCAGCAGTGGCTCCTCGCTAGTACCCTACGAGCAGTACTTC. Translated, it gives CASSGSSLVPYEQYF.

This clonotype was counted ten times or more. The gene calls are TRBV12-3 or TRBV12-4 and TRBJ1-2; 8 bases line up with TRBD1. V lost 5 bases, J lost 4 bases, and 9 bases stayed unmatched. This CDR3 comprises 15 residues. The CDR3 spells CASSPTGTGAYGYTF. DNA for the CDR3: TGTGCCAGCAGTCCCACCGGGACAGGCGCCTATGGCTACACCTTC.

This clonotype was detected only a few times. The genes are TRBV3-1 and TRBJ2-7; D possibly corresponds to TRBD2 (7 bases). CDR1 and CDR2 (germline): LGHDT, YNNKEL (reference sequence). V shed 7 bases and J shed 6 bases, with 22 bases lying between them. The CDR3 sequence is 15 residues long. The CDR3 here is CASIEGEGRVGEQYF. CDR3 DNA: TGTGCCAGCATAGAGGGGGAGGGTCGGGTTGGCGAGCAGTACTTC.

The V and J genes are TRBV20-1 and TRBJ2-7, with D uncertain. CDR3 size: 13 residues. Between the trimmed V and J ends, which lost 3 bases and 2 bases, there was a span of 11 bases. CDR1 DFQATT and CDR2 SNEGSKA come from the germline V gene (reference sequence). In DNA form, the CDR3 reads TGCAGTGCTAGTAACCCGGTAACCTACGAGCAGTACTTC. It yields the protein CSASNPVTYEQYF.

This clonotype was detected many times. V gene TRBV4-3 combines with J gene TRBJ2-7; 11 bases map to TRBD2. V shed 0 bases and J 3 bases; nucleotides not matched to a gene: 1. The CDR3 has 15 amino acids. Germline CDR1 and CDR2: LGHNA and YSLEER. CDR3 residues: CASSQDTSGSYEQYF. The DNA for the CDR3 is TGCGCCAGCAGCCAAGATACTAGCGGGAGCTACGAGCAGTACTTC.

The chain is built from TRBV6-2 or TRBV6-3 and TRBJ1-3; 7 bases match TRBD1. Germline trimming cut 6 bases from V and 4 bases from J; bases unmatched to any gene: 6. The CDR3 sequence is 14 residues long. Germline CDR1 and CDR2: MNHEY and SVGEGT. The CDR3: CASSYGQAGNTIYF. CDR3 bases: TGTGCCAGCAGCTACGGACAGGCCGGAAACACCATATATTTT.

The rearrangement links TRBV7-2 to TRBJ2-1; 8 nucleotides match TRBD2. Trimming at V came to 6 bases and at J to 3 bases, leaving 7 bases not matched to a gene. The CDR3 runs 15 residues. Germline CDR1 and CDR2: SGHTA and FQGNSA. The CDR3 DNA reads TGTGCCAGCAGTTCCCTAGCGGGCCACTACAATGAGCAGTTCTTC. Translating gives CASSSLAGHYNEQFF.

At least ten counts were recorded for this clonotype. The V call is TRBV7-9, the J call TRBJ1-2, with TRBD1 matching 7 bases. Germline CDR1 is SEHNR and CDR2 is FQNEAQ (reference sequence). This CDR3 contains 14 residues. Trimming at V came to 4 bases and at J to 7 bases, leaving 9 bases not matched to a gene. CDR3 DNA sequence: TGTGCCAGCAGCTCACCGCCGACAGGGTTTGGCTACACCTTC. This gives the protein CASSSPPTGFGYTF.

This clonotype was counted many times. This chain links TRBV28 with TRBJ2-7; D is ambiguous. The CDR3 loop spans 11 amino acids. V gave up 6 bases and J gave up 6 bases, with 9 bases separating them. Germline V lookup: CDR1 MDHEN, CDR2 SYDVKM. CDR3 nucleotide sequence: TGTGCCAGCAGATCGAGCTCCGAGCAGTACTTC. Translating it yields CASRSSSEQYF.

Turning to this clonotype: With a much larger clone just one base away, this may be a read error. The rearrangement uses TRBV7-2 and TRBJ2-7; TRBD2 agrees at 7 bases. The CDR3 has 14 residues. V lost 0 bases to trimming and J lost 2 bases; unmatched junction nucleotides: 1. Germline CDR1 reads SGHTA; CDR2 reads FQGNSA. CDR3 sequence reads: CASSLARGAYEQYF. The CDR3 DNA is TGTGCCAGCAGCTTAGCACGGGGGGCCTACGAGCAGTACTTC.

There are a few counts of this clonotype. The chain links TRBV20-1 to TRBJ1-1; D is unclear. Germline V lookup: CDR1 DFQATT, CDR2 SNEGSKA (reference sequence). The CDR3 sequence is 12 residues long. Trimming took 3 bases from V and 4 from J, leaving 9 bases between them. The CDR3, as DNA: TGCAGTGCTAGGATAGGTACCACTGAAGCTTTCTTT. This gives the protein CSARIGTTEAFF.

The chain carries TRBV19 and TRBJ2-7; 9 bases align to TRBD2. Per germline, CDR1 LNHDA and CDR2 SQIVND (reference sequence). V lost 5 bases to trimming and J lost 4 bases; unmatched junction nucleotides: 12. CDR3 length: 16 residues. Here the CDR3 reads CASSVVAGAPYYEQYF. The CDR3 DNA reads TGTGCCAGTAGTGTCGTAGCGGGAGCGCCATATTACGAGCAGTACTTC.

This clonotype appeared a few times. At one boundary the junction diverges from the germline segment, which might be a read error. The gene calls are TRBV7-7 and TRBJ1-1; 8 positions agree with TRBD1. CDR1 and CDR2 (germline): SSHAT, FNYEAQ (reference sequence). The length of the CDR3 is 15 residues. This CDR3 reads CASSPLTGADTEAFF. The CDR3, as DNA: TGTGCTAGCAGCCCGCTGACAGGGGCAGACACTGAAGCTTTCTTT.

The table lists this clonotype with many counts. The chain has TRBV28 and TRBJ2-7; 9 bases fit TRBD2. Germline V lookup: CDR1 MDHEN, CDR2 SYDVKM. The CDR3 contains 16 residues. V trimming: 3 bases; J trimming: 7 bases; junction bases outside the gene matches: 13. Written as DNA, the CDR3 is TGTGCCAGCAGTTTGAGGCGGGGGGGGATCCTCTGGGAGCAGTACTTC. This codes for CASSLRRGGILWEQYF.

This clonotype was counted a few times. J is TRBJ2-1 and V is TRBV18, with D maybe TRBD1 (7 bases). Trimming removed 5 bases at V and 10 bases at J, with 21 bases between. The germline CDR1 and CDR2 sequences are KGHSH and LQKENI. CDR3 length: 15 residues. The CDR3 nucleotides read TGTGCCAGCTCAACTACTGATACAGGGGCGGGGGAGCAGTTCTTC. It specifies CASSTTDTGAGEQFF.

This clonotype was observed at least ten times. This chain uses TRBV20-1 with TRBJ1-1; D is perhaps TRBD1 (6 bases). The length of the CDR3 is 15 residues. The germline V and J ends were trimmed by 4 bases and 8 bases, with 23 bases remaining between them. Germline lookup yields CDR1 DFQATT and CDR2 SNEGSKA (reference sequence). The CDR3 bases are TGCAGTGCTACAAAGGGTACAGGGTATCCTCTAGAAGCTTTCTTT. It encodes CSATKGTGYPLEAFF.

A few counts support this clonotype. The rearrangement uses TRBV4-1 and TRBJ2-5; tentative D call: TRBD1 (6 bases). The germline CDR1 and CDR2 sequences are MGHRA and YSYEKL. Trimming left V 0 bases short and J 7 bases short, with 15 bases between. The CDR3 is made up of 15 amino acids. This chain's CDR3 is CASSQDWDIEGTQYF. In DNA, the CDR3 is TGCGCCAGCAGCCAAGATTGGGACATTGAAGGGACCCAGTACTTC.

This clonotype was detected many times. The chain carries TRBV2 and TRBJ2-7; D is perhaps TRBD1 (6 bases). The V gene lost 6 bases and the J gene lost 4 bases, with 13 bases spanning the gap. The CDR3 totals 13 residues. The germline CDR1 and CDR2 sequences are SNHLY and FYNNEI. The chain's CDR3 is CASRTGDGYEQYF. Written as DNA, the CDR3 is TGTGCCAGCAGGACAGGCGACGGGTACGAGCAGTACTTC. The full variable domain, completed using reference TRBV2 and TRBJ2-7, is EPEVTQTPSHQVTQMGQEVILRCVPISNHLYFYWYRQILGQKVEFLVSFYNNEISEKSEIFDDQFSVERPDGSNFTLKIRSTKLEDSAMYFCASRTGDGYEQYFGPGTRLTVT.

The chain employs TRBV28 and TRBJ1-5; 9 bases are a match to TRBD1. This CDR3 region has 19 residues. CDR1 is MDHEN and CDR2 is SYDVKM in the germline V gene. Trimming cost V 6 bases and J 2 bases; bases outside gene matches: 17. In nucleotides, the CDR3 is TGTGCCAGCAGCCAAATCAAGTCCGGGACAGGGACGCGCAATCAGCCCCAGCATTTT. This codes for CASSQIKSGTGTRNQPQHF.

The chain recombines TRBV25-1 with TRBJ2-3; D gene unclear. V lost 6 bases, J lost 1 base, and 14 bases lay in between. Germline V CDR1 and CDR2: MGHDK, SYGVNS. The CDR3 length is 15 residues. CDR3 in DNA: TGTGCCAGCAGCGCCCTGGATTCTGGCACAGATACGCAGTATTTT. It yields the protein CASSALDSGTDTQYF.

V usage is TRBV4-2 and J usage is TRBJ2-7; 8 positions match TRBD2. Germline V gives CDR1 LGHNA, CDR2 YNFKEQ. Trimming cost V 1 base and J 7 bases; bases outside gene matches: 6. This CDR3 has 14 amino acids. The CDR3 loop reads CASSQGGAGEEQYF. The CDR3 DNA follows: TGTGCCAGCAGCCAAGGGGGAGCGGGAGAGGAGCAGTACTTC.

Points on this clonotype: The junction shows a germline mismatch at one end, possibly a read error. The chain joins TRBV28 to TRBJ1-4; tentatively, D is TRBD1 (6 bases). The CDR3 is 15 residues long. Germline values: CDR1 MDHEN, CDR2 SYDVKM. CDR3 sequence reads: CVSSLVGGLGEKLFF. The CDR3 bases are TGTGTCAGCAGTTTAGTCGGGGGGCTAGGTGAAAAACTGTTTTTT.

The rearrangement links TRBV28 to TRBJ2-7; D gene uncertain. This CDR3 has 12 amino acids. V lost 3 bases and J 3 bases, leaving 6 bases between the germline ends. CDR1 is MDHEN, CDR2 SYDVKM, per germline. As DNA, the CDR3 is TGTGCCAGCAGTTTCCAGTACTACGAGCAGTACTTC. The encoded protein is CASSFQYYEQYF.

As for this clonotype: A junction end diverges from the germline sequence, so it may reflect a read error. The V call is TRBV11-2, the J call TRBJ2-2; TRBD1 aligns across 7 bases. CDR1 and CDR2 (germline): SGHAT, FQNNGV. This CDR3 has 17 residues. The CDR3 loop reads CASSLDLETGITRELFF. In DNA, the CDR3 is TGTGCCAGCAGCTTAGATCTGGAGACAGGGATCACCCGGGAGCTGTTTTTT.

This clonotype was picked up many times. The chain couples TRBV11-2 to TRBJ2-5; the D is unclear. The ends were cut back, 5 bases at V and 5 bases at J, with 21 bases in the middle. This CDR3 has 16 residues. CDR1 is SGHAT, CDR2 FQNNGV, per germline. CDR3 in amino acids: CASSPAPLPELETQYF. In DNA form, the CDR3 reads TGTGCCAGCAGCCCGGCCCCCCTCCCGGAGTTGGAGACCCAGTACTTC.

The chain carries TRBV27 and TRBJ1-1; 8 bases map to TRBD1. Germline V gene sequence: CDR1 MNHEY, CDR2 SMNVEV (reference sequence). The trim removed 0 bases at V and 4 bases at J, leaving 1 base unmatched. The CDR3 is made up of 14 amino acids. The CDR3 loop reads CASSLSTGVTEAFF. CDR3 sequence (DNA): TGTGCCAGCAGTTTATCGACAGGGGTCACTGAAGCTTTCTTT.

The chain is built from TRBV18 and TRBJ2-5; D gene unclear. The germline CDR1 and CDR2 sequences are KGHSH and LQKENI. CDR3 size: 12 residues. V was shortened by 3 bases and J by 5 bases, with 7 bases between the two germline ends. In DNA form, the CDR3 reads TGTGCCAGCTCACCCGTTGGGGAGACCCAGTACTTC. Translation gives CASSPVGETQYF.

This chain connects TRBV18 to TRBJ2-5; D remains ambiguous. CDR1 is KGHSH, CDR2 LQKENI, per germline. The CDR3 extends over 13 amino acids. Trimming stripped 3 bases from V and 1 base from J, with 6 bases between. The CDR3: CASSPGIQETQYF. The CDR3 DNA follows: TGTGCCAGCTCACCGGGAATCCAAGAGACCCAGTACTTC.

Only a few counts were recorded for this clonotype. The rearrangement joins TRBV19 to TRBJ1-2, with 8 bases identical to TRBD1. This CDR3 spans 15 amino acids. Unmatched junction bases numbered 8, after V lost 6 bases and J lost 2 bases. Per germline, CDR1 LNHDA and CDR2 SQIVND (reference sequence). CDR3 DNA: TGTGCCAGTAGAGCAGGGGGCATCTTCAACTATGGCTACACCTTC. It specifies CASRAGGIFNYGYTF.